The 2 T cell receptor beta chains presented below share a single source sample, sequenced in a study of T cell responses to AZD1222 COVID-19 vaccine. Using immunoSEQ multiplex PCR, the repertoire was profiled, and TCRdb retains in-frame clones only, with some absent. This table holds about 200,000 clones, 92% found once. Sequences were derived from peripheral blood, sampled on day 0 of AZD1222 vaccination. The receptors shown here come from an adult in good health.

V and J are TRBV5-6 and TRBJ1-6; tentatively, D is TRBD1 (5 bases). V gave up 4 bases and J gave up 13 bases, with 18 bases separating them. CDR3 length: 14 amino acids. CDR1 is SGHDT and CDR2 is YYEEEE in the germline V gene. In nucleotides, the CDR3 is TGTGCCAGCAGCCCCGGGGACCAAGGGCGCCCCCTCCACTTT. It translates to CASSPGDQGRPLHF.

The genes are TRBV7-3 and TRBJ1-2, with 8 bases matching TRBD1. J lost 5 bases, V lost 5 bases, and 10 bases had no gene match. Germline V lookup: CDR1 SGHTA, CDR2 FQGTGA. The CDR3 is 15 residues long. In nucleotides, the CDR3 is TGTGCCAGCAGCCTCGGACAGGGTGCTGGGTATGGCTACACCTTC. Translated, it gives CASSLGQGAGYGYTF.